Listed below are T cell receptor beta chains from one sample, sequenced in a study of blood T cell repertoires in COVID-19. TCRdb's table, derived via immunoSEQ multiplex PCR, lists solely in-frame clones and lacks some. The table records approximately 310,000 clones, around 86% of them present only once. Sample: peripheral blood. The receptors stem from a man in his fifties or sixties with active or convalescent COVID-19. CDR3s include the opening cysteine and the closing phenylalanine or tryptophan. D genes are given only for firm matches. Not every row has a clone size; where given, it reads once, few, many or a size class.

D gene: NA
J gene: TRBJ2-2
clone size: once
V gene: TRBV7-3
CDR3 DNA: TGTGCCAGCAGCTTGACAGGCACAATCACCGGGGAGCTGTTTTTT
CDR3 protein: CASSLTGTITGELFF

D gene: NA
J gene: TRBJ1-4
clone size: NA
V gene: TRBV28
CDR3 DNA: TGTGCCAGCAGCCAAAATGAAAAACTGTTTTTT
CDR3 protein: CASSQNEKLFF

D gene: TRBD2
J gene: TRBJ2-7
clone size: few
V gene: TRBV11-2
CDR3 DNA: TGTGCCAGCAGTTTGTTAACCGGGACTAGAAGTCAGAACGAGCAGTACTTC
CDR3 protein: CASSLLTGTRSQNEQYF

D gene: NA
J gene: TRBJ1-5
clone size: NA
V gene: TRBV30
CDR3 DNA: TGTGCCTGGAACCGAGGGTATAGCAATCAGCCCCAGCATTTT
CDR3 protein: CAWNRGYSNQPQHF

D gene: TRBD1
J gene: TRBJ1-4
clone size: NA
V gene: TRBV2
CDR3 DNA: TGTGCCAGCAGTGGGATGACAGGGGGGGAAAAACTGTTTTTT
CDR3 protein: CASSGMTGGEKLFF

D gene: TRBD2
J gene: TRBJ2-1
clone size: once
V gene: TRBV29-1
CDR3 DNA: TGCAGCGGTGGGAGGGATGAGCAGTTCTTC
CDR3 protein: CSGGRDEQFF

D gene: TRBD2
J gene: TRBJ2-3
clone size: NA
V gene: TRBV7-3
CDR3 DNA: TGTGCCAGCAGCTTTGGGCCTAGCGGGGGGGATACGCAGTATTTT
CDR3 protein: CASSFGPSGGDTQYF

D gene: TRBD1
J gene: TRBJ1-5
clone size: NA
V gene: TRBV18
CDR3 DNA: TGTGCCAGCTCACCAAGGGGGGGACAGGGCGAGCAGCCCCAGCATTTT
CDR3 protein: CASSPRGGQGEQPQHF

D gene: NA
J gene: TRBJ1-1
clone size: NA
V gene: TRBV7-9
CDR3 DNA: TGTGCCAGCAGCCAAGCCTGGAACACTGAAGCTTTCTTT
CDR3 protein: CASSQAWNTEAFF

D gene: TRBD1
J gene: TRBJ2-2
clone size: NA
V gene: TRBV4-3
CDR3 DNA: TGCGCCAGCAGCCATGGACAGGGAACCGGGGAGCTGTTTTTT
CDR3 protein: CASSHGQGTGELFF

D gene: NA
J gene: TRBJ1-2
clone size: NA
V gene: TRBV5-1
CDR3 DNA: TGCGCCAGCAGCGCCCAGGGGAAGGACTATGGCTACACCTTC
CDR3 protein: CASSAQGKDYGYTF

D gene: TRBD1
J gene: TRBJ1-4
clone size: NA
V gene: TRBV18
CDR3 DNA: TGTGCCAGCTCACAGGGACAGGGAGAAAATGAAAAACTGTTTTTT
CDR3 protein: CASSQGQGENEKLFF

D gene: NA
J gene: TRBJ2-3
clone size: NA
V gene: TRBV6-5
CDR3 DNA: TGTGCCAGCAGTTACGTAACAGGCACAGATACGCAGTATTTT
CDR3 protein: CASSYVTGTDTQYF

D gene: NA
J gene: TRBJ1-2
clone size: NA
V gene: TRBV5-1
CDR3 DNA: TGCGCCAGCAGCTTGGGAGGACAGTTAAACTATGGCTACACCTTC
CDR3 protein: CASSLGGQLNYGYTF

D gene: NA
J gene: TRBJ1-1
clone size: few
V gene: TRBV6-5
CDR3 DNA: TGTGCCAGCAGTTACTCCCAGGGAGGGACTGAAGCTTTCTTT
CDR3 protein: CASSYSQGGTEAFF

D gene: TRBD1
J gene: TRBJ1-1
clone size: NA
V gene: TRBV5-1
CDR3 DNA: TGCGCCAGCAGCCTGACTGGACAGGTTAACATGAACACTGAAGCTTTCTTT
CDR3 protein: CASSLTGQVNMNTEAFF

D gene: NA
J gene: TRBJ1-3
clone size: NA
V gene: TRBV5-6
CDR3 DNA: TGTGCCAGCAGTCACAGCGGAAACACCATATATTTT
CDR3 protein: CASSHSGNTIYF

D gene: TRBD1
J gene: TRBJ2-7
clone size: NA
V gene: TRBV7-6
CDR3 DNA: TGTGCCAGCAGCAGGGACAGGGGGCAGTCCTACGAGCAGTACTTC
CDR3 protein: CASSRDRGQSYEQYF

D gene: TRBD1
J gene: TRBJ1-2
clone size: NA
V gene: TRBV6-5
CDR3 DNA: TGTGCCAGCAGTTACACCGGGACAGATGGCTACACCTTC
CDR3 protein: CASSYTGTDGYTF

D gene: TRBD2
J gene: TRBJ2-1
clone size: NA
V gene: TRBV7-3
CDR3 DNA: TGTGCCAGCAGCTCCCAAGCGGGGACCCCCTCTGAGCAGTTCTTC
CDR3 protein: CASSSQAGTPSEQFF

D gene: NA
J gene: TRBJ1-6
clone size: NA
V gene: TRBV7-9
CDR3 DNA: TGTGCCAGCAGCTCCGGGACAAATAATTCACCCCTCCACTTT
CDR3 protein: CASSSGTNNSPLHF

D gene: TRBD2
J gene: TRBJ2-1
clone size: NA
V gene: TRBV5-4
CDR3 DNA: TGTGCCAGCAGCTTGGGGACTAGCGGCTACAATGAGCAGTTCTTC
CDR3 protein: CASSLGTSGYNEQFF

D gene: TRBD1
J gene: TRBJ2-2
clone size: NA
V gene: TRBV5-1
CDR3 DNA: TGCGCCAGCAGTAACCGGGACAGGGTTTACGCCGGGGAGCTGTTTTTT
CDR3 protein: CASSNRDRVYAGELFF

D gene: TRBD2
J gene: TRBJ2-5
clone size: NA
V gene: TRBV12-3/TRBV12-4
CDR3 DNA: TGTGCCAGCACCTTTGGACTAGGGGAGACCCAGTACTTC
CDR3 protein: CASTFGLGETQYF

D gene: TRBD1
J gene: TRBJ2-5
clone size: NA
V gene: TRBV5-1
CDR3 DNA: TGCGCCAGCAGGGGACAGAGTAAAGAGACCCAGTACTTC
CDR3 protein: CASRGQSKETQYF